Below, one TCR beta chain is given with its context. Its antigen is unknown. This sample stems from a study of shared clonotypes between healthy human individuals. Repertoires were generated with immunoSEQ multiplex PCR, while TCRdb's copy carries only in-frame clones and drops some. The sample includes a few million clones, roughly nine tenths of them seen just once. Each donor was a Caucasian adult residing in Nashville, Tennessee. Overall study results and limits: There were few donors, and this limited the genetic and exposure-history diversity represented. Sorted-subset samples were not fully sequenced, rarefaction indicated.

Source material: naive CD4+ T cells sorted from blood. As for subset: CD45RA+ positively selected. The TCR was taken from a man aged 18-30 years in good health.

CDR3 sequence reads: CASSPTGGNIQYF. Here the CDR3 DNA reads TGTGCCAGCTCACCAACAGGGGGCAACATTCAGTACTTC. This chain connects TRBV18 to TRBJ2-4; TRBD1 aligns across 9 bases. The CDR3 spans 13 residues. Looked up from germline, CDR1 is KGHSH and CDR2 is LQKENI. V was pared by 2 bases and J by 7 bases, with 0 bases of the junction left unmatched.